Reported below is one T cell receptor beta chain. CDR3 length: 16 amino acids. Trimming cost V 4 bases and J 5 bases; bases outside gene matches: 9. Germline values: CDR1 SGDLS, CDR2 YYNGEE. The sample originates from a study of blood T cell repertoires in COVID-19. Study-level background: T cells, B-cell-depleted T cells, or PBMCs supplied cDNA or gDNA.

Under the authors' procedure: Amplification of reference gene primers was used by the study to estimate nucleated cell counts. Measured with immunoSEQ multiplex PCR; TCRdb has only the in-frame clones, and not every one. V and J calls and clone size are copied from that table; D and trimming were computed from the DNA. The sample includes roughly 150,000 clones, roughly 84% seen only once; the top ten take about 11%. Sample: peripheral blood. The TCR was taken from a woman over 75 with active or convalescent COVID-19. J is TRBJ2-3 and V is TRBV9, with 11 bases lining up with TRBD1. The DNA of the CDR3 is TGTGCCAGCAGCCCACGGGACAGGGGGTATATAGATACGCAGTATTTT. Encoded protein: CASSPRDRGYIDTQYF.